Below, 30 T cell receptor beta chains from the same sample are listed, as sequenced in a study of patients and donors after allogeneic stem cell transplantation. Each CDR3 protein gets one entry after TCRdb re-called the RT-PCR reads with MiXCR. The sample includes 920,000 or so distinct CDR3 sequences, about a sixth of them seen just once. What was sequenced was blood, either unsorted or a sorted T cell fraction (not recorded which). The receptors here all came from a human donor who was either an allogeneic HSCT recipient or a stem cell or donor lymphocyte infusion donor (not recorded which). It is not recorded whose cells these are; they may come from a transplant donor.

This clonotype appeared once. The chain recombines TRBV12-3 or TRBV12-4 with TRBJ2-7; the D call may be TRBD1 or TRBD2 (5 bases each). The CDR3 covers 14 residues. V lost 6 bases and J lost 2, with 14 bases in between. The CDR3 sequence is CASSFRDEPYEQYF. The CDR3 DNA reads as TGTGCCAGCAGCTTCCGGGACGAACCCTACGAGCAGTACTTC.

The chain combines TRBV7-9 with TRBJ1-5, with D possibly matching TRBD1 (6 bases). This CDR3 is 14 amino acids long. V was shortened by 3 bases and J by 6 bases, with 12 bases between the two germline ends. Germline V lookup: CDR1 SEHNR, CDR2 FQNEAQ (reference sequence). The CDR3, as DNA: TGTGCCAGCAGCTTCGAGGGAGGGGGTCAGCCCCAGCATTTT. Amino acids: CASSFEGGGQPQHF.

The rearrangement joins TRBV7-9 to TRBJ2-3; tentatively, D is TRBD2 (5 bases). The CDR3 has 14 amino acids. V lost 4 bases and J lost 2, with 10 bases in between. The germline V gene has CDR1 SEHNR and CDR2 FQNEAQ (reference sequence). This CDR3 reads CASSSTSNTDTQYF. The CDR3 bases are TGTGCCAGCAGCTCAACTAGTAACACAGATACGCAGTATTTT.

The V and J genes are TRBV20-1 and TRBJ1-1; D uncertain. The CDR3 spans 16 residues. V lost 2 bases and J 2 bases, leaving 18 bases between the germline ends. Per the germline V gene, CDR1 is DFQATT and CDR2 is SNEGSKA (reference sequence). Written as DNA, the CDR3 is TGCAGTGCTAGACACGAGTGGGTGGGTAGAAACACTGAAGCTTTCTTT. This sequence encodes CSARHEWVGRNTEAFF.

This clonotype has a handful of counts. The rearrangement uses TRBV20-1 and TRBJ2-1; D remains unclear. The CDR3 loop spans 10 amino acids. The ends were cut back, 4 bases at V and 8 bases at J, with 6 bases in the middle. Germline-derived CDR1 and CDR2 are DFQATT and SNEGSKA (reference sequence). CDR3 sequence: CSAKSYEQFF. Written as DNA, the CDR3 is TGCAGTGCTAAAAGCTATGAGCAGTTCTTC.

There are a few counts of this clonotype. The CDR3 sequence: CASSHGGVGYTF. CDR3 DNA: TGTGCCAGCAGCCATGGAGGGGTCGGCTACACCTTC. The V gene is TRBV11-1, the J gene TRBJ1-2, with D maybe TRBD1 (5 bases). V was trimmed by 5 bases and J by 8 bases, leaving 12 bases between them. Germline-derived CDR1 and CDR2 are SGHAT and FQDESV (reference sequence). The length of the CDR3 is 12 residues. Drawing the rest from reference TRBV11-1 and TRBJ1-2, the complete variable domain is EAEVAQSPRYKITEKSQAVAFWCDPISGHATLYWYRQILGQGPELLVQFQDESVVDDSQLPKDRFSAERLKGVDSTLKIQPAELGDSAMYLCASSHGGVGYTFGSGTRLTVV.

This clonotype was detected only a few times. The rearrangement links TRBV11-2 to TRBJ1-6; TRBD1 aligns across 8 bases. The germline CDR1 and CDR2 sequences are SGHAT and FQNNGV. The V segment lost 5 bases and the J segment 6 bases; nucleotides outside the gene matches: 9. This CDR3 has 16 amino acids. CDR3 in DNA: TGTGCCAGCAGCCCAAGGGACAGGAGCTTTAATTCACCCCTCCACTTT. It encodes CASSPRDRSFNSPLHF.

The CDR3 nucleotides read TGTGCCAGCAGCGCTGGTGGGGCAGGGGGCACGGTATATGAGCAGTTCTTC. This translates into CASSAGGAGGTVYEQFF. The gene calls are TRBV9 and TRBJ2-1; 8 bases map to TRBD1. CDR1 is SGDLS and CDR2 is YYNGEE in the germline V gene. This CDR3 comprises 17 residues. Trimming removed 3 bases from V and 8 bases from J; junction bases left unmatched: 16.

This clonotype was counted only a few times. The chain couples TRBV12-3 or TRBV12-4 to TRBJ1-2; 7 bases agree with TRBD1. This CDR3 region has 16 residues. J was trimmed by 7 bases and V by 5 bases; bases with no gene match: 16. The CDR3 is CASSTETGAGSSGYTF. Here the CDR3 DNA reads TGTGCCAGCAGTACTGAAACAGGGGCAGGGTCTAGTGGCTACACCTTC.

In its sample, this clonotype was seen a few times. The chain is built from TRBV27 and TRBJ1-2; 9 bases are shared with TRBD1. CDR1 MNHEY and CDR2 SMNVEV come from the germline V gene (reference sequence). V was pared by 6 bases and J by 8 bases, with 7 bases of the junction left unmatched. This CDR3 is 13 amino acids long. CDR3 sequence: CASSARQGDGYTF. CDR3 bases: TGTGCCAGCAGCGCAAGACAGGGGGACGGCTACACCTTC.

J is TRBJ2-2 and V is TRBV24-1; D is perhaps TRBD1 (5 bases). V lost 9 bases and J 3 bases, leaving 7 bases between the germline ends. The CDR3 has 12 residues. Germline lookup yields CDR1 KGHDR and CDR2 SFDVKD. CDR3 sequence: CATVGDTGELFF. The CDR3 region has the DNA TGTGCCACCGTAGGGGACACCGGGGAGCTGTTTTTT.

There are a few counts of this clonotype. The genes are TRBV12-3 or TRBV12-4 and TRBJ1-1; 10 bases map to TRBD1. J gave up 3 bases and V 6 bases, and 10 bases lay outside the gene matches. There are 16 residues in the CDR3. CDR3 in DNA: TGTGCCAGCAGACCCATGAAGGGACAGGGGTACACTGAAGCTTTCTTT. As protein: CASRPMKGQGYTEAFF.

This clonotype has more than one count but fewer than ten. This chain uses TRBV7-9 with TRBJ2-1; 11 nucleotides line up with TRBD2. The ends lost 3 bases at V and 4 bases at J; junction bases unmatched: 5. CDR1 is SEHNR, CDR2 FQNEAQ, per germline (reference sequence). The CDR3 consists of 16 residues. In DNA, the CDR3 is TGTGCCAGCAGCTTTAGCGGGAGGGCCCGTTACAATGAGCAGTTCTTC. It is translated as CASSFSGRARYNEQFF.

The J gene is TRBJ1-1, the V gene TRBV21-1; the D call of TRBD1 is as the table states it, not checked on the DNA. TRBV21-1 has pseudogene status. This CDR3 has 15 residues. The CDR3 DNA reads TGTGCCAGCAGGCCGGGACAGGGGGCTTGTACTGAAGCTTTCTTT. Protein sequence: CASRPGQGACTEAFF.

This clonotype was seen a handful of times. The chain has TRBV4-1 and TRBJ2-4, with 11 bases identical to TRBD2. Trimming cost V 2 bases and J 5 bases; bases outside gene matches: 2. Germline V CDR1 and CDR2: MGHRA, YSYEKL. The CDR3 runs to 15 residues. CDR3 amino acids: CASSQLGLAENIQYF. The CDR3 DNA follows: TGCGCCAGCAGCCAACTGGGACTAGCGGAAAACATTCAGTACTTC.

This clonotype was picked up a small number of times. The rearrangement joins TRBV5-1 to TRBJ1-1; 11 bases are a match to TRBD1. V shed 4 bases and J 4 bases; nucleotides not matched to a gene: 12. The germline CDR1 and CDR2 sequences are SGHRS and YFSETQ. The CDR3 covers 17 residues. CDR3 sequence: CASSLGQGATLGTEAFF. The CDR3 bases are TGCGCCAGCAGCCTAGGACAGGGGGCGACTCTAGGCACTGAAGCTTTCTTT.

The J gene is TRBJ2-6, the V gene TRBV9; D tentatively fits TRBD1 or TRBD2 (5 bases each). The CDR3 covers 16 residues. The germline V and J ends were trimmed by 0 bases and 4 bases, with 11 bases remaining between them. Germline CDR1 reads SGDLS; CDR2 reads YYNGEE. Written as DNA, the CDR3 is TGTGCCAGCAGCGTAGGAGGGACCACCGGGGCCAACGTCCTGACTTTC. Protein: CASSVGGTTGANVLTF.

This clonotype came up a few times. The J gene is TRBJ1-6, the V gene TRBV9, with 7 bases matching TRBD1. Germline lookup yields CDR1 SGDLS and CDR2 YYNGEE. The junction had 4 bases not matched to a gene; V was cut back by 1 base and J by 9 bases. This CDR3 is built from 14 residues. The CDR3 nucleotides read TGTGCCAGCAGCGTACAGGGGGATGTTTCACCCCTCCACTTT. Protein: CASSVQGDVSPLHF.

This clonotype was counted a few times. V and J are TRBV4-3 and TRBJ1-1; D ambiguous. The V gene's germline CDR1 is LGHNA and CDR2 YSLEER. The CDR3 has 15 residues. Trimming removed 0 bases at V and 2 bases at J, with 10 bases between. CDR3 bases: TGCGCCAGCAGCCAAGAGAGGGTGGGAAACACTGAAGCTTTCTTT. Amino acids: CASSQERVGNTEAFF.

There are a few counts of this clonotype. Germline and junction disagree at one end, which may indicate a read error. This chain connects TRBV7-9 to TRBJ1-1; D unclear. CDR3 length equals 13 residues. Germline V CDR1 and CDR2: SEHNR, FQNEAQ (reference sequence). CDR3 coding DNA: TGTGCCAGCAGCCTCCTGCAGAACACTGAAGTTTTCTTT. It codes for CASSLLQNTEVFF.

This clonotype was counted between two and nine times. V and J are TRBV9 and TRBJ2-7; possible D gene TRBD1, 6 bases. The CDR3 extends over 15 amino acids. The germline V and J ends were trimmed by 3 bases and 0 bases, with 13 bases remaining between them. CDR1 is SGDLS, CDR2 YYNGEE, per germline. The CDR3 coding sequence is TGTGCCAGCAGCGAGGGGGACGGCGTCTCCTACGAGCAGTACTTC. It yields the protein CASSEGDGVSYEQYF.

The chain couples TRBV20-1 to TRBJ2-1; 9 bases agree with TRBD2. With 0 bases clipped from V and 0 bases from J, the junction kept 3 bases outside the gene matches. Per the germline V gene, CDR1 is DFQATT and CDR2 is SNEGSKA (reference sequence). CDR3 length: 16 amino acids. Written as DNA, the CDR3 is TGCAGTGCTAGAGACGCTAGCGGGAACTCCTACAATGAGCAGTTCTTC. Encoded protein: CSARDASGNSYNEQFF.

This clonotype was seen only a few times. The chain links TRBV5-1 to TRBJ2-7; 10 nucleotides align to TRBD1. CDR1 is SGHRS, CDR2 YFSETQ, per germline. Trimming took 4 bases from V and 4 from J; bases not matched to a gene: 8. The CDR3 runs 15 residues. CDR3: CASSIDRGLAYEQYF. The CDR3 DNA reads TGCGCCAGCAGCATAGACAGGGGGCTGGCATACGAGCAGTACTTC.

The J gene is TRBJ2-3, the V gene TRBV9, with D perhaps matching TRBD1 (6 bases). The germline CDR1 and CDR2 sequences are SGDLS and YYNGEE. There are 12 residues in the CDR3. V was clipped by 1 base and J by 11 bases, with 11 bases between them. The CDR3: CASSVRPRGQYF. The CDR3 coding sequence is TGTGCCAGCAGCGTACGACCCAGGGGGCAGTATTTT.

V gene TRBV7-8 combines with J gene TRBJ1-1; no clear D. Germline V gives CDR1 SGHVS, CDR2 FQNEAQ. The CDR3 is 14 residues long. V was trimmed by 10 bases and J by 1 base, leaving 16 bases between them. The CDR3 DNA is TGTGCCACCCCTGGGCGCGATCCGAACACTGAAGCTTTCTTT. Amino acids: CATPGRDPNTEAFF.

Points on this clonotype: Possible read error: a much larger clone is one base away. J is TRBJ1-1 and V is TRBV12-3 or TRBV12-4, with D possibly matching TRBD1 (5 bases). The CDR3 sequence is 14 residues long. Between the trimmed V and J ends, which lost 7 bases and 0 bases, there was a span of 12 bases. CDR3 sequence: CASTLRQLNTEAFF. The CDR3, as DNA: TGTGCCAGCACCCTGCGACAGCTGAACACTGAAGCTTTCTTT.

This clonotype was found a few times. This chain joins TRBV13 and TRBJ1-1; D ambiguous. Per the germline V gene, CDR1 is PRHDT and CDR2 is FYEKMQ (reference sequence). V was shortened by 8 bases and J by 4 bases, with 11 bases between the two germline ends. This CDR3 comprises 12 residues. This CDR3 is CASRIWGTEAFF. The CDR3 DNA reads TGTGCCAGCCGAATCTGGGGCACTGAAGCTTTCTTT.

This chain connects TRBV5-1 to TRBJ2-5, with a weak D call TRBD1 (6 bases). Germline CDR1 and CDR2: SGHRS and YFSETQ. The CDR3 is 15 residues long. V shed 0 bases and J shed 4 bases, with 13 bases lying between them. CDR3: CASSLAWGRGETQYF. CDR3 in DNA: TGCGCCAGCAGCTTGGCCTGGGGGCGTGGAGAGACCCAGTACTTC.

DNA of the CDR3: TGCGCCAGCAGCTTGGCCCAAGCGGGGGCAGGGACCGGGGAGCTGTTTTTT. Amino acid sequence: CASSLAQAGAGTGELFF. This chain uses TRBV5-1 with TRBJ2-2, with 8 bases aligning to TRBD2. The CDR3 spans 17 residues. The V and J ends lost 0 bases and 5 bases, in that order; junction bases with no gene match: 9. CDR1 is SGHRS and CDR2 is YFSETQ in the germline V gene.

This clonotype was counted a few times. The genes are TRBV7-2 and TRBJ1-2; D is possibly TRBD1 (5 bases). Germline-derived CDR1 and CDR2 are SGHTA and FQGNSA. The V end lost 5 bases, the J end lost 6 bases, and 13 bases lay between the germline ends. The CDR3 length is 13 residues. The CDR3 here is CASSIQGGDGYTF. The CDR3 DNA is TGTGCCAGCAGCATTCAGGGAGGGGATGGCTACACCTTC.